Listed here are 10 T cell receptor beta chains from one sample, sequenced in a study of blood T cell repertoires in COVID-19. Assay: immunoSEQ multiplex PCR; the TCRdb copy retains only in-frame clones and omits some. The top ten hold about 2.5% of the sample, which has over 120,000 clones, roughly 81% seen once. The sequencing input was peripheral blood. The receptors derive from a human donor with acute or convalescent COVID-19. The donor label of this sample is uncertain.

The chain combines TRBV6-1 with TRBJ2-5, with D possibly TRBD2 on 6 matching bases. The V and J ends lost 4 bases and 4 bases respectively, with 10 bases between them. The CDR3 consists of 13 residues. Looked up from germline, CDR1 is MNHNS and CDR2 is SASEGT. CDR3 amino acids: CASSVAVGETQYF. The DNA for the CDR3 is TGTGCCAGCAGTGTAGCGGTCGGAGAGACCCAGTACTTC.

The rearrangement joins TRBV5-4 to TRBJ1-2; a possible D gene is TRBD1 (5 bases). With 4 bases removed from V and 5 bases from J, the gap between germline ends came to 21 bases. The CDR3 is 16 residues long. Germline V lookup: CDR1 SGHNT, CDR2 YYREEE (reference sequence). Here the CDR3 DNA reads TGTGCCAGCAGCCCTGGTGCAGGGTCGGAAGGGTATGGCTACACCTTC. It encodes CASSPGAGSEGYGYTF. The variable domain in full, with the rest retrieved from reference TRBV5-4 and TRBJ1-2, is ETGVTQSPTHLIKTRGQQVTLRCSSQSGHNTVSWYQQALGQGPQFIFQYYREEENGRGNFPPRFSGLQFPNYSSELNVNALELDDSALYLCASSPGAGSEGYGYTFGSGTRLTVV.

This chain joins TRBV7-9 and TRBJ2-1, with TRBD2 as a possible D gene (6 bases). Germline CDR1 SEHNR, CDR2 FQNEAQ (reference sequence). There are 17 residues in the CDR3. Trimming left V 5 bases short and J 2 bases short, with 19 bases between. For the CDR3, the DNA is TGTGCCAGCAGCCCAGAGTACGGGGGTCCCCCCTACAATGAGCAGTTCTTC. Translated: CASSPEYGGPPYNEQFF. The whole variable domain, filled in from reference TRBV7-9 and TRBJ2-1, reads DTGVSQNPRHKITKRGQNVTFRCDPISEHNRLYWYRQTLGQGPEFLTYFQNEAQLEKSRLLSDRFSAERPKGSFSTLEIQRTEQGDSAMYLCASSPEYGGPPYNEQFFGPGTRLTVL.

The chain carries TRBV9 and TRBJ2-3; TRBD2 matches at 11 bases. The V segment lost 0 bases and the J segment 8 bases; nucleotides outside the gene matches: 11. Germline assignment: CDR1 SGDLS and CDR2 YYNGEE. The CDR3 covers 17 residues. This chain's CDR3 is CASSVDKGLAGGGTQYF. The CDR3 DNA follows: TGTGCCAGCAGCGTAGATAAGGGCCTAGCGGGGGGAGGTACGCAGTATTTT.

V and J are TRBV10-3 and TRBJ2-3; TRBD1 matches at 7 bases. This CDR3 contains 13 residues. The junction had 0 bases not matched to a gene; V was cut back by 3 bases and J by 3 bases. Germline assignment: CDR1 ENHRY and CDR2 SYGVKD. This CDR3 reads CAISEQGTDTQYF. CDR3 nucleotides: TGTGCCATCAGTGAACAGGGGACAGATACGCAGTATTTT.

V usage is TRBV7-8 and J usage is TRBJ2-2; TRBD1 agrees at 7 bases. The trim removed 3 bases at V and 7 bases at J, leaving 8 bases unmatched. The CDR3 has 15 residues. CDR1 and CDR2 from the germline V gene are SGHVS and FQNEAQ. The CDR3 DNA is TGTGCCAGCAGCTTGGACAACAGGGGAAACGGGGAGCTGTTTTTT. Its translation: CASSLDNRGNGELFF. The entire variable domain, with the rest obtained from reference TRBV7-8 and TRBJ2-2, is as follows: GAGVSQSPRYKVAKRGQDVALRCDPISGHVSLFWYQQALGQGPEFLTYFQNEAQLDKSGLPSDRFFAERPEGSVSTLKIQRTQQEDSAVYLCASSLDNRGNGELFFGEGSRLTVL.

This clone was seen a few times. V and J are TRBV20-1 and TRBJ1-5; the D gene is possibly TRBD1 (5 bases). The CDR3 loop spans 14 amino acids. The ends were cut back, 3 bases at V and 0 bases at J, with 9 bases in the middle. CDR1 DFQATT and CDR2 SNEGSKA come from the germline V gene (reference sequence). Written as DNA, the CDR3 is TGCAGTGCTAGTAAGGGGTATAGCAATCAGCCCCAGCATTTT. Protein: CSASKGYSNQPQHF.

The chain is built from TRBV3-1 (or the pseudogene TRBV3-2) and TRBJ2-1; D is unclear. Trimming pared 4 bases from V and 4 bases from J, leaving 11 bases between. The CDR3 is 14 residues long. Germline CDR1 LGHDT, CDR2 YNNKEL (reference sequence). The CDR3 DNA is TGTGCCAGCAGCCCCATCTCGAGGTACAATGAGCAGTTCTTC. It encodes CASSPISRYNEQFF.

The chain joins TRBV7-2 to TRBJ1-4, with D possibly matching TRBD1 (6 bases). Germline V lookup: CDR1 SGHTA, CDR2 FQGNSA. The CDR3 totals 13 residues. The V and J ends lost 4 bases and 8 bases respectively, with 11 bases between them. This CDR3 reads CASSSEGGEKLFF. In DNA form, the CDR3 reads TGTGCCAGCAGCTCCGAGGGGGGGGAAAAACTGTTTTTT. Using reference TRBV7-2 and TRBJ1-4 for the parts outside the CDR3, the full variable domain is GAGVSQSPSNKVTEKGKDVELRCDPISGHTALYWYRQSLGQGLEFLIYFQGNSAPDKSGLPSDRFSAERTGGSVSTLTIQRTQQEDSAVYLCASSSEGGEKLFFGSGTQLSVL.

This chain connects TRBV9 to TRBJ2-3; 7 bases fit TRBD2. V shed 0 bases and J 4 bases; nucleotides not matched to a gene: 2. The CDR3 totals 14 residues. Per germline, CDR1 SGDLS and CDR2 YYNGEE. The DNA for the CDR3 is TGTGCCAGCAGCGTAGGTGGGGGGGCAGATACGCAGTATTTT. The encoded protein is CASSVGGGADTQYF.